The 26 T cell receptor beta chains given below trace back to one sample, sequenced in a study of cytomegalovirus exposure and HLA in healthy donors. Profiling relied on immunoSEQ multiplex PCR, and the TCRdb table lists in-frame clones only, not all of them. The top ten hold roughly 1.4% of the sample, which has about 140,000 clones, roughly four fifths seen once. Sequencing was carried out using PBMCs. The receptors originated from a woman in her 30s in good health and CMV-seronegative.

This clone was recorded once. This chain uses TRBV19 with TRBJ1-1, with a possible D match to TRBD1 (5 bases). Trimming left V 4 bases short and J 5 bases short, with 17 bases between. Germline CDR1 is LNHDA and CDR2 is SQIVND (reference sequence). The CDR3 extends over 15 amino acids. The CDR3, as DNA: TGTGCCAGTAGTAGATCCGGCAGGGAGGGGACTGAAGCTTTCTTT. Translation gives CASSRSGREGTEAFF.

This sequence joins TRBV7-9 and TRBJ2-5, with D possibly TRBD2 on 5 matching bases. The V gene's germline CDR1 is SEHNR and CDR2 FQNEAQ (reference sequence). CDR3 length equals 16 residues. V lost 2 bases and J 3 bases, leaving 16 bases between the germline ends. Here the CDR3 DNA reads TGTGCCAGCAGCTTACCCCCAGGTTGGCGGGAAGAGACCCAGTACTTC. Translation gives CASSLPPGWREETQYF. Full variable domain (rest looked up from reference TRBV7-9 and TRBJ2-5): DTGVSQNPRHKITKRGQNVTFRCDPISEHNRLYWYRQTLGQGPEFLTYFQNEAQLEKSRLLSDRFSAERPKGSFSTLEIQRTEQGDSAMYLCASSLPPGWREETQYFGPGTRLLVL.

The gene calls are TRBV9 and TRBJ1-1, with D tentatively TRBD1 (6 bases). Trimming took 4 bases from V and 7 from J, leaving 17 bases between them. Looked up from germline, CDR1 is SGDLS and CDR2 is YYNGEE. The CDR3 is made up of 14 amino acids. The CDR3: CASSPKPRTDEAFF. For the CDR3, the DNA is TGTGCCAGCAGCCCCAAACCACGGACAGATGAAGCTTTCTTT.

This clone was recorded only once. This chain uses TRBV5-1 with TRBJ1-1; TRBD1 agrees at 7 bases. CDR3 length: 14 amino acids. CDR1 is SGHRS and CDR2 is YFSETQ in the germline V gene. The J segment lost 6 bases and the V segment lost 0 bases, leaving 5 bases of the junction unmatched. The CDR3 spells CASSLEDRSPEAFF. In nucleotides, the CDR3 is TGCGCCAGCAGCTTGGAGGACAGGTCTCCTGAAGCTTTCTTT.

This chain joins TRBV7-9 and TRBJ1-6; D remains unclear. The CDR3 runs 14 residues. Germline V gene data show CDR1 as SEHNR and CDR2 as FQNEAQ (reference sequence). The V gene lost 3 bases and the J gene lost 7 bases, with 10 bases spanning the gap. CDR3 in DNA: TGTGCCAGCAGCTTCGCTCAAGCGAATTCACCCCTCCACTTT. It specifies CASSFAQANSPLHF.

This clone was seen just once. This chain joins TRBV6-5 and TRBJ1-5, with a tentative D call TRBD1 (6 bases). The V gene lost 4 bases and the J gene lost 0 bases, with 13 bases spanning the gap. The CDR3 totals 16 residues. CDR1 MNHEY and CDR2 SVGAGI come from the germline V gene. DNA for the CDR3: TGTGCCAGCAGTTCGGACAGTCCTTATAGCAATCAGCCCCAGCATTTT. This gives the protein CASSSDSPYSNQPQHF.

This sequence joins TRBV6-1 and TRBJ1-3; D is unclear. Trimming left V 6 bases short and J 0 bases short, with 12 bases between. CDR1 is MNHNS and CDR2 is SASEGT in the germline V gene. There are 15 residues in the CDR3. Here the CDR3 DNA reads TGTGCCAGCAGGTTGACACTTAACTCTGGAAACACCATATATTTT. It specifies CASRLTLNSGNTIYF.

This chain uses TRBV9 with TRBJ1-1; 10 nucleotides line up with TRBD1. The CDR3 contains 13 residues. The V gene end was trimmed by 2 bases and the J gene end by 11 bases; junction bases not matched to a gene: 6. CDR1 and CDR2 (germline): SGDLS, YYNGEE. The CDR3 DNA reads TGTGCCAGCAGCGTGGCGACAGGGGGCCTGGCTTTCTTT. It codes for CASSVATGGLAFF.

The chain couples TRBV2 to TRBJ2-2, with D perhaps matching TRBD1 (5 bases). Looked up from germline, CDR1 is SNHLY and CDR2 is FYNNEI. The CDR3 is 12 residues long. V shed 10 bases and J shed 3 bases, with 9 bases lying between them. CDR3 coding DNA: TGTGCCAACAAACAGGACACCGGGGAGCTGTTTTTT. The encoded protein is CANKQDTGELFF. Full variable domain (remainder filled in from reference TRBV2 and TRBJ2-2): EPEVTQTPSHQVTQMGQEVILRCVPISNHLYFYWYRQILGQKVEFLVSFYNNEISEKSEIFDDQFSVERPDGSNFTLKIRSTKLEDSAMYFCANKQDTGELFFGEGSRLTVL.

The chain employs TRBV7-9 and TRBJ2-1; TRBD1 matches at 7 bases. Germline loops: CDR1 SEHNR, CDR2 FQNEAQ (reference sequence). V shed 11 bases, J shed 1 base, and the junction held 5 bases outside the gene matches. This CDR3 comprises 13 residues. DNA for the CDR3: TGTGCCGAGGGGGACAGTTCCTACAATGAGCAGTTCTTC. It specifies CAEGDSSYNEQFF.

Written as DNA, the CDR3 is TGTGCCAGCGGGACTAGCACAGATACGCAGTATTTT. This codes for CASGTSTDTQYF. The chain combines TRBV6-5 with TRBJ2-3; D may be TRBD2 (6 bases). This CDR3 has 12 amino acids. Trimming shortened V by 8 bases and J by 0 bases, and 6 bases separated the two germline ends. Germline V gene sequence: CDR1 MNHEY, CDR2 SVGAGI.

The chain combines TRBV30 with TRBJ2-7, with 9 bases that match TRBD2. V trimming: 2 bases; J trimming: 4 bases; junction bases outside the gene matches: 6. CDR1 and CDR2 (germline): GTSNPN, SVGIG (reference sequence). This CDR3 comprises 14 residues. The CDR3 sequence is CAWSRLAGTYEQYF. As DNA, the CDR3 is TGTGCCTGGAGTCGGCTAGCGGGGACTTACGAGCAGTACTTC.

The gene calls are TRBV2 and TRBJ2-1; the D gene is possibly TRBD2 (6 bases). Germline values: CDR1 SNHLY, CDR2 FYNNEI. Trimming cost V 6 bases and J 3 bases, with 12 bases left between them. The CDR3 sequence is 14 residues long. The CDR3 here is CASREGFLYNEQFF. CDR3 nucleotides: TGTGCCAGCAGGGAGGGTTTTCTCTACAATGAGCAGTTCTTC.

The chain recombines TRBV6-1 with TRBJ1-1; D unresolved. The V gene lost 1 base and the J gene lost 1 base, with 7 bases spanning the gap. The germline V gene encodes CDR1 MNHNS and CDR2 SASEGT. CDR3 size: 14 residues. In nucleotides, the CDR3 is TGTGCCAGCAGTGAAGGACACAAGAACACTGAAGCTTTCTTT. Protein: CASSEGHKNTEAFF.

CDR3 sequence reads: CASSFQTSGTGEETQYF. CDR3 nucleotide sequence: TGCGCCAGCAGCTTCCAAACCTCCGGGACAGGGGAAGAGACCCAGTACTTC. The chain employs TRBV5-1 and TRBJ2-5, with 10 bases identical to TRBD1. With 2 bases clipped from V and 3 bases from J, the junction kept 10 bases outside the gene matches. The CDR3 is 17 residues long. The germline CDR1 and CDR2 sequences are SGHRS and YFSETQ.

The V and J genes are TRBV5-6 and TRBJ2-2; D may be TRBD2 (6 bases). Germline CDR1 and CDR2: SGHDT and YYEEEE. The CDR3 has 16 residues. Trimming took 3 bases from V and 0 from J, leaving 12 bases between them. The CDR3 loop reads CASSSLAFANTGELFF. As DNA, the CDR3 is TGTGCCAGCAGCTCCCTAGCGTTCGCGAACACCGGGGAGCTGTTTTTT.

This clone was seen a handful of times. J is TRBJ2-7 and V is TRBV2, with 9 bases matching TRBD2. This CDR3 contains 15 residues. V shed 0 bases and J 2 bases; nucleotides not matched to a gene: 2. Per the germline V gene, CDR1 is SNHLY and CDR2 is FYNNEI. The CDR3 is CASSEAAGGPYEQYF. CDR3 coding DNA: TGTGCCAGCAGTGAAGCTGCGGGGGGGCCCTACGAGCAGTACTTC.

The chain employs TRBV6-6 and TRBJ1-2, with TRBD1 identical over 8 bases. Trimming at V came to 6 bases and at J to 4 bases, leaving 4 bases not matched to a gene. This CDR3 is 13 amino acids long. Germline V gene data show CDR1 as MNHNY and CDR2 as SVGAGI (reference sequence). The CDR3 spells CASRPGTGYGYTF. The CDR3 coding sequence is TGTGCCAGCAGACCTGGGACAGGCTATGGCTACACCTTC.

This clone was detected only once. The chain has TRBV5-1 and TRBJ1-1, with TRBD1 identical over 9 bases. This CDR3 is built from 14 residues. CDR1 is SGHRS and CDR2 is YFSETQ in the germline V gene. V lost 4 bases to trimming and J lost 6 bases; unmatched junction nucleotides: 7. The CDR3, as DNA: TGCGCCAGCAGCACACAGGGGGCGGTCGCTGAAGCTTTCTTT. It translates to CASSTQGAVAEAFF.

This clone turned up a few times. The V gene is TRBV6-5, the J gene TRBJ2-7, with TRBD1 matching 7 bases. The germline CDR1 and CDR2 sequences are MNHEY and SVGAGI. V lost 9 bases, J lost 1 base, and 9 bases stayed unmatched. The CDR3 has 14 amino acids. The CDR3 DNA is TGTGCCAGTGCGCCTTACAGGGGATCCTACGAGCAGTACTTC. Translating gives CASAPYRGSYEQYF.

This clone has just one count. The J gene is TRBJ2-5, the V gene TRBV4-1, with a weak D call TRBD1 (5 bases). Germline assignment: CDR1 MGHRA and CDR2 YSYEKL. This CDR3 comprises 17 residues. Deletions cut 0 bases from V and 5 bases from J, with 19 bases between. CDR3 nucleotides: TGCGCCAGCAGCCAAGAGTTCCAGGGCCTCCCTCCCGAGACCCAGTACTTC. Protein: CASSQEFQGLPPETQYF.

CDR3 nucleotide sequence: TGTGCCATCAGTGGGACTAGCGGGGGGGCGTTGGAGACCCAGTACTTC. Its translation: CAISGTSGGALETQYF. This sequence joins TRBV10-3 and TRBJ2-5; 15 nucleotides line up with TRBD2. This CDR3 is 16 amino acids long. V lost 4 bases and J lost 5; bases outside the gene matches: 5. The germline gives CDR1 ENHRY, CDR2 SYGVKD.

This chain links TRBV13 with TRBJ1-1; no clear D gene. V gave up 1 base and J gave up 5 bases, with 20 bases separating them. This CDR3 region has 17 residues. CDR1 PRHDT and CDR2 FYEKMQ come from the germline V gene (reference sequence). The CDR3 DNA follows: TGTGCCAGCAGCTTAGTAGCGGGGAGGTTGAGTGAGACTGAAGCTTTCTTT. This gives the protein CASSLVAGRLSETEAFF. The complete variable domain, with remaining parts taken from reference TRBV13 and TRBJ1-1, reads AAGVIQSPRHLIKEKRETATLKCYPIPRHDTVYWYQQGPGQDPQFLISFYEKMQSDKGSIPDRFSAQQFSDYHSELNMSSLELGDSALYFCASSLVAGRLSETEAFFGQGTRLTVV.

The CDR3 bases are TGTGCCAGCAGCAACAGACAGGATTCACCCCTCCACTTT. Encoded protein: CASSNRQDSPLHF. This rearrangement joins TRBV7-6 to TRBJ1-6; possibly TRBD1 for D (6 bases). V lost 5 bases and J lost 8, with 10 bases in between. The CDR3 runs 13 residues. Germline lookup yields CDR1 SGHVS and CDR2 FNYEAQ.

The gene calls are TRBV16 and TRBJ1-2; tentative D call: TRBD1 (5 bases). The V gene lost 1 base and the J gene lost 7 bases, with 16 bases spanning the gap. The CDR3 has 15 amino acids. Germline CDR1 reads KGHSY; CDR2 reads FQNENV. CDR3: CASSQLSGTVGGYTF. The CDR3 DNA reads as TGTGCCAGCAGCCAATTATCAGGGACTGTGGGTGGCTACACCTTC.

The chain is built from TRBV7-9 and TRBJ2-7; 7 positions agree with TRBD1. The V and J ends lost 5 bases and 0 bases, in that order; junction bases with no gene match: 4. The CDR3 has 14 residues. Germline V CDR1 and CDR2: SEHNR, FQNEAQ (reference sequence). In nucleotides, the CDR3 is TGTGCCAGCAGCCGGGACAGAAGCTCCTACGAGCAGTACTTC. Translation gives CASSRDRSSYEQYF.